This T cell receptor (beta chain) was retrieved from a study of graft-versus-host responses after intestinal transplantation. Between the trimmed V and J ends, which lost 5 bases and 3 bases, there was a span of 20 bases. Germline lookup yields CDR1 MGHRA and CDR2 YSYEKL. The CDR3 length is 17 residues. Intraepithelial plus lamina propria lymphocytes were released by processing graft tissue. This clone has a handful of counts. Libraries were prepared by immunoSEQ multiplex PCR; TCRdb keeps only in-frame clonotypes and omits some of them. Among nearly 4,500 clones listed, approximately 83% were seen once.

The sequences come from ileum tissue, collected about 350 days after intestinal transplantation. The source of this sequence is a human patient who received an intestinal transplant, so some T cells may come from the graft donor. V gene TRBV4-1 combines with J gene TRBJ2-1; maybe TRBD2 (7 bases). Here the CDR3 DNA reads TGCGCCAGCAGCTCCACCCTGGGGGCTAGCGGCTACAATGAGCAGTTCTTC. The encoded protein is CASSSTLGASGYNEQFF.